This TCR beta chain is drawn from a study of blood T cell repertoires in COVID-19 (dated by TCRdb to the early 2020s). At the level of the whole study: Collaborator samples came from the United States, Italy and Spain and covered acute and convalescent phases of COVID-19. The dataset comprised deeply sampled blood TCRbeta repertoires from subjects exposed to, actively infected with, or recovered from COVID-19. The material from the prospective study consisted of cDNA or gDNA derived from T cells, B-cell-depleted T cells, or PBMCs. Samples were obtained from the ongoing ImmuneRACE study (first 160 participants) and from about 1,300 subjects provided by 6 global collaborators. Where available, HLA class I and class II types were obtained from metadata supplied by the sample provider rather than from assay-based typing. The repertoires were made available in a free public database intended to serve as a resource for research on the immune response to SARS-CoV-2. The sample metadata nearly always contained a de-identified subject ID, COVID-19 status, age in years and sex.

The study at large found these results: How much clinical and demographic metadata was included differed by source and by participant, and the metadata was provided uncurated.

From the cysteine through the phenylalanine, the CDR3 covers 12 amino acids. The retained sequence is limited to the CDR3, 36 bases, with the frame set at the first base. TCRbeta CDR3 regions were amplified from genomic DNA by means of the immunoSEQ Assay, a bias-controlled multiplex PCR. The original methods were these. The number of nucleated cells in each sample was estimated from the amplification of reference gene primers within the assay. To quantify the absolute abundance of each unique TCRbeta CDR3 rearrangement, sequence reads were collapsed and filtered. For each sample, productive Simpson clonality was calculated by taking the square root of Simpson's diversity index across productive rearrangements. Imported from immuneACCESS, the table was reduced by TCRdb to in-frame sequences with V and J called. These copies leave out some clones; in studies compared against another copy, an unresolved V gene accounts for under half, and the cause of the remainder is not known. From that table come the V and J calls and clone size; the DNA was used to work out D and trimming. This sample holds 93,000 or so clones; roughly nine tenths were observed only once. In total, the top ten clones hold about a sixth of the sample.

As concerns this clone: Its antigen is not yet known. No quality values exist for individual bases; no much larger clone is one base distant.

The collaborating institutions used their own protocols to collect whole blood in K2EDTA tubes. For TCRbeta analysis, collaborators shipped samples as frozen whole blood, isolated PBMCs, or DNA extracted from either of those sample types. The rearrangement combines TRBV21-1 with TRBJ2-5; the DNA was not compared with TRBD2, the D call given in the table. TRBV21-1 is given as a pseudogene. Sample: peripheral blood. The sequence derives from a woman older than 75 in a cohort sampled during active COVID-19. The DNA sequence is TGTGCCAGCCTAAGGAAGGAGCAGACCCAGTACTTC. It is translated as CASLRKEQTQYF.